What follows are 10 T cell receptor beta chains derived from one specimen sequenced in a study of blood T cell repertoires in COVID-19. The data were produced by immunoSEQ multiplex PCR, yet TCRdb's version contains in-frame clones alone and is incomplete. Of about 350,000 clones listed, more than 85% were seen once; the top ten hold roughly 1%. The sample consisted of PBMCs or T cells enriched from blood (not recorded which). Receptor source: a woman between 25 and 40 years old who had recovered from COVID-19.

CDR3 sequence (DNA): TGTGCCAGAAGGGCTAGCGGGGTGGGAGAGACCCAGTACTTC. This codes for CARRASGVGETQYF. This chain uses TRBV5-3 with TRBJ2-5; 9 bases fit TRBD2. TRBV5-3 is designated an ORF whose function remains uncertain. V was pared by 5 bases and J by 4 bases, with 6 bases of the junction left unmatched. This CDR3 comprises 14 residues.

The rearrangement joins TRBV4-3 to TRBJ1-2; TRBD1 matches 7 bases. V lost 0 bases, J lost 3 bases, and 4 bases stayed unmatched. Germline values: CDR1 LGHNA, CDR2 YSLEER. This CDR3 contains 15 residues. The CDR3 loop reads CASSQEEGAHYGYTF. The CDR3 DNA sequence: TGCGCCAGCAGCCAAGAGGAGGGGGCTCACTATGGCTACACCTTC.

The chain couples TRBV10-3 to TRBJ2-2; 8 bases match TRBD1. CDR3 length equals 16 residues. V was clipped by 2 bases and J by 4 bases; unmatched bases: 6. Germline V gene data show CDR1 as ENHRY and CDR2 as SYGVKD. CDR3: CAISEATGVPTGELFF. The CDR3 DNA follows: TGTGCCATCAGTGAGGCGACAGGGGTTCCCACCGGGGAGCTGTTTTTT.

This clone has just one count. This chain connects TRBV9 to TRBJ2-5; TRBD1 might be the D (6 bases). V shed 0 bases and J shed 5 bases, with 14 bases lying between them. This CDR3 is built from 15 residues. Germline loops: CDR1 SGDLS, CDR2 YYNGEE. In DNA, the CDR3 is TGTGCCAGCAGCGTAGGGACAGCTGAGGCGGAGACCCAGTACTTC. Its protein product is CASSVGTAEAETQYF. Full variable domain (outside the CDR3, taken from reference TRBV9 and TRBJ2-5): DSGVTQTPKHLITATGQRVTLRCSPRSGDLSVYWYQQSLDQGLQFLIQYYNGEERAKGNILERFSAQQFPDLHSELNLSSLELGDSALYFCASSVGTAEAETQYFGPGTRLLVL.

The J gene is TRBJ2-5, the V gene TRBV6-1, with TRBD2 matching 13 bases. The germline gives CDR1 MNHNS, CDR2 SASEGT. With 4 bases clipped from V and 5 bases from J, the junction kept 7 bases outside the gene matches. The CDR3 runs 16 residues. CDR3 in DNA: TGTGCCAGCAGTGGACTAGCGGGGGGCGGGGGCGAGACCCAGTACTTC. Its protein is CASSGLAGGGGETQYF.

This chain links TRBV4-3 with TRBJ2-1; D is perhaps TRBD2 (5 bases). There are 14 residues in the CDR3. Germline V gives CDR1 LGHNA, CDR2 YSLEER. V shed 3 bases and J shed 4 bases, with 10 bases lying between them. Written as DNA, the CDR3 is TGCGCCAGCAGCCAGGACCGGACTTACAATGAGCAGTTCTTC. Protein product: CASSQDRTYNEQFF.

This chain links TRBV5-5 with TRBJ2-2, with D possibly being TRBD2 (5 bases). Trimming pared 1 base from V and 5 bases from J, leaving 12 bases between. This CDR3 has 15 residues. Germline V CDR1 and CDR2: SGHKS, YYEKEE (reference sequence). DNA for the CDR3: TGTGCCAGCAGCTTGCCGCTTGGGAGTACCGGGGAGCTGTTTTTT. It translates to CASSLPLGSTGELFF.

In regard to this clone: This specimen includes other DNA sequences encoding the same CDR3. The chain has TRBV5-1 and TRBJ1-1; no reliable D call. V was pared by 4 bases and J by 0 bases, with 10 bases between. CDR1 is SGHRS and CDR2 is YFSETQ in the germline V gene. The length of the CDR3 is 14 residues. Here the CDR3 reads CASSLVGVNTEAFF. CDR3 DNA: TGCGCCAGCAGCCTGGTGGGCGTGAACACTGAAGCTTTCTTT.

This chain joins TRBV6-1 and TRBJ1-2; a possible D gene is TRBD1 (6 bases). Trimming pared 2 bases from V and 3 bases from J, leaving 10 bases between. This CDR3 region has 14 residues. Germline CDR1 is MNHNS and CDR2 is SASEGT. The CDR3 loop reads CASSEQAGDYGYTF. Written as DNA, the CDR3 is TGTGCCAGCAGTGAACAAGCAGGGGACTATGGCTACACCTTC.

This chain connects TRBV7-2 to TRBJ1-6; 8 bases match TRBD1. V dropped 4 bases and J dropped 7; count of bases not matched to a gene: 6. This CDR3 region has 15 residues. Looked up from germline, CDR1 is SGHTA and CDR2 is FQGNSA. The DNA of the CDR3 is TGTGCCAGCAGCTCCAGGACAGGGACAAATTCACCCCTCCACTTT. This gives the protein CASSSRTGTNSPLHF.